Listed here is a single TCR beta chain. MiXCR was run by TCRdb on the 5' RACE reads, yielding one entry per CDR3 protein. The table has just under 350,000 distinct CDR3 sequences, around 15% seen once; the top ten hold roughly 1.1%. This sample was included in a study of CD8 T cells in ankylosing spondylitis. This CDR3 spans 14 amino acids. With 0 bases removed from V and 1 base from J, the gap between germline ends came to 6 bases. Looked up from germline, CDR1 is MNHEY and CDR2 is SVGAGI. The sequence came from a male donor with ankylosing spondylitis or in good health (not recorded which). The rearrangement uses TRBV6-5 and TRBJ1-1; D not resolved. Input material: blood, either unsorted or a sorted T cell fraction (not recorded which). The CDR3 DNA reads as TGTGCCAGCAGTTACTCCGAGAGGAACACTGAAGCTTTCTTT. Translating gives CASSYSERNTEAFF.